This entry concerns a single TCR beta chain. The antigen is unknown. The CDR3 length is 15 residues. Losses at the gene ends were 4 bases for V and 4 bases for J; bases not matched to a gene: 6. CDR1 is SGHRS and CDR2 is YFSETQ in the germline V gene. This sample stems from a study of cytomegalovirus exposure and HLA in healthy donors. Study-level points and caveats: Because they were indistinguishable, some V segments, including TRBV6-2 and TRBV6-3, were excluded. In a later analysis, HLA-C alleles had the fewest associated TCRs, DRB1 alleles the most. Most TCR beta V segments were productive about 87% or about 30% of the time in an earlier analysis.

This PCR relied on a set of 60 Vbeta primers and 13 Jbeta primers. This table comes from immunoSEQ multiplex PCR, and its TCRdb copy is limited to in-frame clones, with some not included. The table lists approximately 37,000 clones. Everyone who donated was a healthy bone marrow donor. The receptor was derived from a man aged 40-50 years in good health and CMV-seropositive. Sequencing was done on a sample of PBMCs. The gene calls are TRBV5-1 and TRBJ1-4; TRBD1 matches 8 bases. CDR3 DNA sequence: TGCGCCAGCAGCCTGGTTGGGACAGGTAATGAAAAACTGTTTTTT. It is translated as CASSLVGTGNEKLFF.